Presented here are 32 T cell receptor beta chains from one specimen sequenced in a study of glioma-infiltrating T cells (dated by TCRdb to about 2016). The run used an Illumina MiSeq. TCR alpha and beta CDR3 regions were amplified with the iRepertoire nested amplicon-rescue multiplex PCR (arm-PCR) platform from RNA. TCRdb handled the public reads itself, with Q25 trimming in fastp and clone calling in MiXCR, and kept productive beta chains. A single entry per CDR3 protein holds the most common genes and DNA from its merged rows. In this sample the table shows 90,000 to 110,000 distinct CDR3 sequences, 20% to 30% of which occur a single time. Jointly, the top ten make up 35% of the sample. Sequencing used glioma tissue, nonneoplastic brain tissue, or PBMCs (not recorded which). The receptors originated from a human donor with low-grade glioma or glioblastoma, undergoing nonglioma brain surgery, or in good health (not recorded which).

This clonotype showed up many times. The chain carries TRBV20-1 and TRBJ2-1; 7 nucleotides align to TRBD2. Losses at the gene ends were 2 bases for V and 0 bases for J; bases not matched to a gene: 7. The CDR3 extends over 16 amino acids. The germline CDR1 and CDR2 sequences are DFQATT and SNEGSKA (reference sequence). CDR3 in amino acids: CSARKLGGSSYNEQFF. The CDR3 DNA follows: TGCAGTGCTAGAAAACTAGGCGGGAGCTCCTACAATGAGCAGTTCTTC.

The chain uses TRBV18 and TRBJ2-7; 9 nucleotides agree with TRBD1. Germline V lookup: CDR1 KGHSH, CDR2 LQKENI. V lost 3 bases to trimming and J lost 4 bases; unmatched junction nucleotides: 7. The CDR3 extends over 15 amino acids. In DNA form, the CDR3 reads TGTGCCAGCTCACCTACATGGGACAGGGATTACGAGCAGTACTTC. It encodes CASSPTWDRDYEQYF.

This clonotype was counted many times. The DNA of the CDR3 is TGTGCCAGCAGCTCCCGGACAGGGCGCTACGAGCAGTACTTC. Protein sequence: CASSSRTGRYEQYF. V and J are TRBV7-2 and TRBJ2-7; 8 bases align to TRBD1. CDR3 size: 14 residues. Trimming at V came to 4 bases and at J to 3 bases, leaving 5 bases not matched to a gene. Looked up from germline, CDR1 is SGHTA and CDR2 is FQGNSA.

This clonotype has a count of ten or more. J is TRBJ1-1 and V is TRBV7-2, with 7 bases aligning to TRBD1. Germline CDR1 and CDR2: SGHTA and FQGNSA. The V segment lost 5 bases and the J segment 0 bases; nucleotides outside the gene matches: 6. There are 15 residues in the CDR3. CDR3 sequence (DNA): TGTGCCAGCAGCCGGCAGGGGGACATGAACACTGAAGCTTTCTTT. Protein: CASSRQGDMNTEAFF.

This clonotype has a count of ten or more. The V call is TRBV6-1, the J call TRBJ2-7, with D possibly matching TRBD1 (5 bases). Germline loops: CDR1 MNHNS, CDR2 SASEGT. Trimming removed 1 base at V and 6 bases at J, with 16 bases between. The CDR3 is 15 residues long. CDR3 DNA sequence: TGTGCCAGCAGTGAAGTGAGGACACTCACCCCCGAGCAGTACTTC. Translating it yields CASSEVRTLTPEQYF.

As to this clonotype: A much more abundant neighbour one base away suggests this may be a read error. The chain couples TRBV10-3 to TRBJ2-3; no clear D. CDR1 is ENHRY, CDR2 SYGVKD, per germline. V was cut by 7 bases and J by 5 bases, with 16 bases left in between. The CDR3 has 14 residues. CDR3 sequence: CAINLSMRGDTQYF. The CDR3 DNA is TGTGCCATCAACCTAAGTATGAGAGGAGATACGCAGTATTTT.

Note on this clonotype: The junction departs from germline at one end; a sequencing error may be responsible. V and J are TRBV2 and TRBJ2-1; D remains ambiguous. CDR1 is SNHLY and CDR2 is FYNNEI in the germline V gene. The CDR3 consists of 13 residues. The CDR3 nucleotides are TGTGCCAGCAGAGAAGAGACAAGTAATGAGCAGTTCTTC. As protein: CASREETSNEQFF.

This clonotype has only one observation. This could be a read error, since a much larger clone is one nucleotide away. The chain links TRBV18 to TRBJ2-3; the match to TRBD2 covers 15 bases. The CDR3 has 17 amino acids. CDR1 KGHSH and CDR2 LQKENI come from the germline V gene. CDR3 DNA: TGTGCCAACTCACCAACCCGCGGACTAGCGGGAGGGGATACGCAGTATTTT. Its translation: CANSPTRGLAGGDTQYF.

This clonotype was picked up a small number of times. V usage is TRBV7-2 and J usage is TRBJ2-7, with a weak D call TRBD2 (5 bases). The CDR3 sequence is 13 residues long. Trimming took 6 bases from V and 5 from J, leaving 14 bases between them. CDR1 SGHTA and CDR2 FQGNSA come from the germline V gene. As DNA, the CDR3 is TGTGCCAGCAGTTCTCTAGGGCGGGACGAGCAGTACTTC. This gives the protein CASSSLGRDEQYF.

This chain joins TRBV27 and TRBJ2-1; TRBD2 matches at 11 bases. This CDR3 is built from 16 residues. Unmatched junction bases numbered 7, after V lost 4 bases and J lost 5 bases. The germline gives CDR1 MNHEY, CDR2 SMNVEV (reference sequence). In DNA form, the CDR3 reads TGTGCCAGCAGTTCCATGACTAGCGGGGCGAACAATGAGCAGTTCTTC. Translation gives CASSSMTSGANNEQFF.

In its sample, this clonotype was seen many times. The rearrangement joins TRBV12-3 or TRBV12-4 to TRBJ2-1; 9 bases match TRBD1. V was clipped by 10 bases and J by 2 bases; unmatched bases: 3. This CDR3 spans 13 amino acids. CDR3 coding DNA: TGTGCCACCGACAGGGGGGCCTACAATGAGCAGTTCTTC. Translated, it gives CATDRGAYNEQFF.

Note on this clonotype: This CDR3 fails to terminate in the conserved phenylalanine or tryptophan, so it likely reflects a read error. This chain joins TRBV28 and TRBJ2-5; 11 nucleotides agree with TRBD2. The CDR3 length is 15 residues. The germline CDR1 and CDR2 sequences are MDHEN and SYDVKM. J gave up 2 bases and V 2 bases, and 1 base lay outside the gene matches. The CDR3 loop reads CASSLGTSGQETQYL. The DNA of the CDR3 is TGTGCCAGCAGTTTAGGGACTAGCGGACAAGAGACCCAGTACCTC.

This clonotype was detected ten times or more. The V call is TRBV6-1, the J call TRBJ2-1; 12 bases match TRBD2. Germline trimming cut 3 bases from V and 5 bases from J; bases unmatched to any gene: 5. CDR1 is MNHNS and CDR2 is SASEGT in the germline V gene. The CDR3 length is 16 residues. CDR3 protein: CASSELAGGPNNEQFF. Written as DNA, the CDR3 is TGTGCCAGCAGTGAGCTAGCGGGAGGGCCCAACAATGAGCAGTTCTTC.

The sample holds many counts of this clonotype. V is TRBV2 and J is TRBJ1-5, with 7 nucleotides matching TRBD1. V shed 10 bases and J 6 bases; nucleotides not matched to a gene: 9. Per the germline V gene, CDR1 is SNHLY and CDR2 is FYNNEI. The CDR3 sequence is 13 residues long. CDR3 residues: CATQGQGGQPQHF. The CDR3 bases are TGTGCCACCCAAGGGCAGGGGGGTCAGCCCCAGCATTTT.

The V call is TRBV6-6, the J call TRBJ2-7; no definite D call. V was shortened by 6 bases and J by 7 bases, with 10 bases between the two germline ends. CDR3 length: 11 amino acids. Germline V gives CDR1 MNHNY, CDR2 SVGAGI (reference sequence). This chain's CDR3 is CASSYLREQYF. DNA of the CDR3: TGTGCCAGCAGCTACCTAAGAGAGCAGTACTTC.

This clonotype has at least ten counts. The V and J genes are TRBV15 and TRBJ1-6; D is unresolved. Germline loops: CDR1 LNHNV, CDR2 YYDKDF (reference sequence). The length of the CDR3 is 18 residues. Trimming shortened V by 0 bases and J by 4 bases, and 16 bases separated the two germline ends. DNA of the CDR3: TGTGCCACCAGCAGAGAATGGCAACCTATCCGTTATAATTCACCCCTCCACTTT. It translates to CATSREWQPIRYNSPLHF.

The J gene is TRBJ2-3, the V gene TRBV6-5; TRBD2 matches at 11 bases. Germline-derived CDR1 and CDR2 are MNHEY and SVGAGI. The CDR3 is made up of 18 amino acids. The trim removed 2 bases at V and 1 base at J, leaving 8 bases unmatched. In DNA, the CDR3 is TGTGCCAGCAGTTACGGTGTTAGCGGGAGGGCCGGCACAGATACGCAGTATTTT. Encoded protein: CASSYGVSGRAGTDTQYF.

V is TRBV20-1 and J is TRBJ2-1, with 11 positions matching TRBD2. The CDR3 length is 15 residues. V lost 1 base, J lost 6 bases, and 5 bases stayed unmatched. CDR1 is DFQATT and CDR2 is SNEGSKA in the germline V gene (reference sequence). DNA for the CDR3: TGCAGTGCTAGAGCGATGCTAGCGGGAGGCAATGAGCAGTTCTTC. Translated: CSARAMLAGGNEQFF.

The chain employs TRBV10-3 and TRBJ2-4; D ambiguous. Germline V gives CDR1 ENHRY, CDR2 SYGVKD. The V and J ends lost 3 bases and 7 bases respectively, with 16 bases between them. The length of the CDR3 is 15 residues. CDR3: CAISDPVYAGNIQYF. As DNA, the CDR3 is TGTGCCATCAGTGACCCGGTGTACGCCGGGAACATTCAGTACTTC.

The CDR3 DNA sequence: TGTGCCAGCAGCCAAGGTACGGGTCGGCCCTCAGCTTTCTTT. Protein: CASSQGTGRPSAFF. The chain carries TRBV5-4 and TRBJ1-1, with D uncertain. Germline CDR1 reads SGHNT; CDR2 reads YYREEE (reference sequence). This CDR3 region has 14 residues. Trimming stripped 4 bases from V and 10 bases from J, with 20 bases between.

This clonotype was detected ten times or more. The chain has TRBV20-1 and TRBJ1-1, with TRBD1 identical over 7 bases. CDR3 length: 11 amino acids. The V gene end was trimmed by 5 bases and the J gene end by 7 bases; junction bases not matched to a gene: 4. Germline assignment: CDR1 DFQATT and CDR2 SNEGSKA (reference sequence). CDR3 DNA: TGCAGTGCTTACGGGACAGTTGAAGCTTTCTTT. As protein: CSAYGTVEAFF.

This clonotype has just a few counts. V gene TRBV3-1 combines with J gene TRBJ2-2; maybe TRBD2 (6 bases). Per the germline V gene, CDR1 is LGHDT and CDR2 is YNNKEL (reference sequence). V was trimmed by 1 base and J by 13 bases, leaving 16 bases between them. The CDR3 is made up of 14 amino acids. CDR3 nucleotides: TGTGCCAGCAGCCAAGTGGGACTCCCTAAGGCGCTGTTTTTT. Translated, it gives CASSQVGLPKALFF.

This clonotype was recorded many times. CDR3 bases: TGTGCCAGCAGCTTGGGACAGGGATATACCTACGAGCAGTACTTC. Protein product: CASSLGQGYTYEQYF. V is TRBV5-4 and J is TRBJ2-7; TRBD1 aligns across 7 bases. Germline V lookup: CDR1 SGHNT, CDR2 YYREEE (reference sequence). The CDR3 runs to 15 residues. V gave up 0 bases and J gave up 2 bases; unmatched junction bases: 5.

V gene TRBV6-6 combines with J gene TRBJ1-1, with D perhaps matching TRBD1 (5 bases). The germline V gene has CDR1 MNHNY and CDR2 SVGAGI (reference sequence). Trimming took off 5 bases at V and 3 bases at J, with 16 bases between the two ends. This CDR3 has 15 amino acids. Here the CDR3 reads CASSPGRGGYTEAFF. The CDR3, as DNA: TGTGCCAGCAGTCCTGGGCGGGGGGGATACACTGAAGCTTTCTTT.

This clonotype was observed at least ten times. The CDR3 here is CASSYSMTDQETQYF. The CDR3 nucleotides read TGTGCCAGCAGTTACTCGATGACGGATCAAGAGACCCAGTACTTC. The rearrangement links TRBV6-5 to TRBJ2-5; D gene unclear. Trimming took 0 bases from V and 2 from J, leaving 10 bases between them. The germline V gene has CDR1 MNHEY and CDR2 SVGAGI. CDR3 length: 15 residues.

This clonotype appeared a few times. The chain uses TRBV29-1 and TRBJ1-5, with D hard to call. The germline V and J ends were trimmed by 4 bases and 3 bases, with 13 bases remaining between them. CDR3 length: 14 residues. Germline V gene data show CDR1 as SQVTM and CDR2 as ANQGSEA. The CDR3 spells CSVGDGYYNQPQHF. The CDR3 region has the DNA TGCAGCGTTGGAGACGGATACTACAATCAGCCCCAGCATTTT.

This clonotype appeared many times. The chain is built from TRBV6-1 and TRBJ2-1; TRBD1 matches 7 bases. The junction had 9 bases not matched to a gene; V was cut back by 6 bases and J by 1 base. The CDR3 totals 16 residues. Per germline, CDR1 MNHNS and CDR2 SASEGT. The CDR3 loop reads CASSPNRGISYNEQFF. The DNA of the CDR3 is TGTGCCAGCAGCCCCAACAGGGGTATATCCTACAATGAGCAGTTCTTC.

This clonotype appeared a single time. Possible read error: a much larger clone is one base away. The chain uses TRBV18 and TRBJ1-2; 7 bases align to TRBD1. This CDR3 region has 15 residues. Germline-derived CDR1 and CDR2 are KGHSH and LQKENI. The CDR3 region is CASSPEGGTNYSYTF. For the CDR3, the DNA is TGTGCCAGCTCACCCGAAGGGGGCACTAACTATAGCTACACCTTC.

This clonotype was seen many times. The chain links TRBV7-9 to TRBJ2-3; 9 bases line up with TRBD2. CDR3 length: 16 residues. The ends lost 5 bases at V and 3 bases at J; junction bases unmatched: 9. The germline V gene has CDR1 SEHNR and CDR2 FQNEAQ (reference sequence). CDR3 in amino acids: CASSPLGGRATDTQYF. The CDR3 DNA is TGTGCCAGCAGCCCGCTGGGCGGGAGGGCTACAGATACGCAGTATTTT.

This clonotype was counted many times. The chain uses TRBV7-2 and TRBJ2-3, with a tentative D call TRBD2 (6 bases). Per the germline V gene, CDR1 is SGHTA and CDR2 is FQGNSA. The CDR3 is made up of 15 amino acids. V was clipped by 3 bases and J by 4 bases, with 14 bases between them. The CDR3 here is CASSLTGRGADTQYF. CDR3 nucleotides: TGTGCCAGCAGCTTGACCGGGAGAGGTGCAGATACGCAGTATTTT.

In regard to this clonotype: It may be a read error: a sequence one base away is much more abundant. The CDR3 does not close with the conserved phenylalanine or tryptophan, likely indicating a read error. The rearrangement links TRBV27 to TRBJ1-1, with D hard to call. CDR1 is MNHEY, CDR2 SMNVEV, per germline (reference sequence). This CDR3 has 16 residues. With 2 bases removed from V and 5 bases from J, the gap between germline ends came to 18 bases. CDR3 in DNA: TGTGCCAGCAGTTTAGTGTCCTTCAATCAAGGGACTGAAGCTTTCCTT. Its protein product is CASSLVSFNQGTEAFL.

The V gene is TRBV6-1, the J gene TRBJ1-1; TRBD1 is a possible D gene (6 bases). The CDR3 runs 13 residues. Germline V CDR1 and CDR2: MNHNS, SASEGT. CDR3 in amino acids: CVSSRTGYTEAFF. The CDR3 region has the DNA TGTGTTAGCAGTCGCACAGGGTACACTGAAGCTTTCTTT.